A single sample gave rise to the 30 T cell receptor beta chains below, sequenced in a study of blood T cell repertoires in COVID-19. This table comes from immunoSEQ multiplex PCR, and its TCRdb copy is limited to in-frame clones, with some not included. The repertoire holds about 150,000 clones, approximately 90% seen once, with more than 2% in the top ten. Sequencing was performed on peripheral blood. These receptors were obtained from a human donor with COVID-19, enrolled during active disease. The donor label of this sample is uncertain.

V usage is TRBV18 and J usage is TRBJ2-7; possible D gene TRBD1, 6 bases. The germline CDR1 and CDR2 sequences are KGHSH and LQKENI. V lost 4 bases to trimming and J lost 3 bases, with 13 bases between them. This CDR3 has 14 residues. In DNA form, the CDR3 reads TGTGCCAGCTCACAGGGAACAGGGCTCTACGAGCAGTACTTC. Encoded protein: CASSQGTGLYEQYF.

V usage is TRBV6-5 and J usage is TRBJ1-2, with D tentatively TRBD1 (6 bases). This CDR3 has 14 residues. V was cut by 6 bases and J by 2 bases, with 13 bases left in between. Germline loops: CDR1 MNHEY, CDR2 SVGAGI. CDR3 sequence: CASSQGGANYGYTF. DNA for the CDR3: TGTGCCAGCAGCCAAGGGGGGGCCAACTATGGCTACACCTTC.

The chain uses TRBV27 and TRBJ2-1, with D possibly being TRBD2 (6 bases). CDR1 and CDR2 from the germline V gene are MNHEY and SMNVEV (reference sequence). CDR3 size: 12 residues. Between the trimmed V and J ends, which lost 5 bases and 12 bases, there was a span of 14 bases. The CDR3 nucleotides read TGTGCCAGCAGTAGGACCGCGGAGGGGCAGTTCTTC. Its protein product is CASSRTAEGQFF.

The CDR3 coding sequence is TGTGCCAGCAGCGTAGAGCAAGGAGGGATTGGCTACACCTTC. Translated, it gives CASSVEQGGIGYTF. This chain links TRBV9 with TRBJ1-2; unclear D gene. This CDR3 comprises 14 residues. The germline gives CDR1 SGDLS, CDR2 YYNGEE. V lost 0 bases and J 7 bases, leaving 13 bases between the germline ends. Drawing the rest from reference TRBV9 and TRBJ1-2, the complete variable domain is DSGVTQTPKHLITATGQRVTLRCSPRSGDLSVYWYQQSLDQGLQFLIQYYNGEERAKGNILERFSAQQFPDLHSELNLSSLELGDSALYFCASSVEQGGIGYTFGSGTRLTVV.

This clone has a single count. The V call is TRBV11-3, the J call TRBJ2-7; 7 bases match TRBD2. CDR3 length: 14 amino acids. Looked up from germline, CDR1 is SGHNT and CDR2 is YENEEA. Unmatched junction bases numbered 10, after V lost 5 bases and J lost 6 bases. The chain's CDR3 is CASSRGGSESEQYF. Here the CDR3 DNA reads TGTGCCAGCAGCCGCGGCGGGAGTGAGAGCGAGCAGTACTTC. Supplemented by reference TRBV11-3 and TRBJ2-7, the full variable domain reads EAGVVQSPRYKIIEKKQPVAFWCNPISGHNTLYWYLQNLGQGPELLIRYENEEAVDDSQLPKDRFSAERLKGVDSTLKIQPAELGDSAVYLCASSRGGSESEQYFGPGTRLTVT.

The chain carries TRBV23-1 and TRBJ1-5; D perhaps matches TRBD1 (6 bases). Being an ORF, TRBV23-1 has a function that is uncertain. The CDR3 has 19 residues. V gave up 3 bases and J gave up 2 bases, with 23 bases separating them. CDR3 DNA sequence: TGCGCCAGCAGTCAGCCCTGGCCCGGGACACCTAGGGGCAATCAGCCCCAGCATTTT. Translation: CASSQPWPGTPRGNQPQHF.

The J gene is TRBJ1-6, the V gene TRBV4-1, with 7 positions matching TRBD1. CDR3 size: 17 residues. V lost 5 bases and J lost 4; bases outside the gene matches: 11. Germline loops: CDR1 MGHRA, CDR2 YSYEKL. CDR3 in amino acids: CASSGSRTGLYNSPLHF. For the CDR3, the DNA is TGCGCCAGCAGCGGTTCGCGGACAGGCTTGTATAATTCACCCCTCCACTTT.

This sequence joins TRBV6-1 and TRBJ1-2; no firm D call. Germline CDR1 and CDR2: MNHNS and SASEGT. The V and J ends lost 1 base and 2 bases respectively, with 14 bases between them. The CDR3 totals 16 residues. The CDR3 bases are TGTGCCAGCAGTGAAGGTGTTTCTACTACAAACTATGGCTACACCTTC. It translates to CASSEGVSTTNYGYTF.

The chain joins TRBV19 to TRBJ1-2, with 8 bases that match TRBD1. Germline CDR1 reads LNHDA; CDR2 reads SQIVND (reference sequence). Trimming cost V 3 bases and J 8 bases; bases outside gene matches: 11. This CDR3 is 15 amino acids long. This CDR3 reads CASSIQTGTGGGYTF. CDR3 in DNA: TGTGCCAGTAGTATCCAAACCGGGACAGGAGGAGGCTACACCTTC.

This clone occurred a few times. The CDR3 reads CASSLHLAGDNEQFF. DNA for the CDR3: TGTGCCAGCAGCTTACATCTAGCGGGAGACAATGAGCAGTTCTTC. The chain carries TRBV7-3 and TRBJ2-1, with 10 bases that match TRBD2. The CDR3 covers 15 residues. Germline loops: CDR1 SGHTA, CDR2 FQGTGA. V dropped 2 bases and J dropped 5; count of bases not matched to a gene: 3.

This sequence joins TRBV6-5 and TRBJ1-1, with TRBD1 identical over 7 bases. V lost 0 bases, J lost 7 bases, and 5 bases stayed unmatched. Germline V gene data show CDR1 as MNHEY and CDR2 as SVGAGI. This CDR3 contains 14 residues. The CDR3 region has the DNA TGTGCCAGCAGTTACTCCTGGCAGGGGGGTGAAGCTTTCTTT. Amino acids: CASSYSWQGGEAFF.

This rearrangement joins TRBV5-1 to TRBJ1-1; TRBD1 aligns across 7 bases. This CDR3 has 15 residues. CDR1 SGHRS and CDR2 YFSETQ come from the germline V gene. With V trimmed by 3 bases and J by 0 bases, 5 bases remained unmatched. CDR3 sequence: CASSSTGNLNTEAFF. CDR3 DNA sequence: TGCGCCAGCAGCTCGACAGGGAACCTGAACACTGAAGCTTTCTTT.

The CDR3 sequence: CASSGRDFDFSGELFF. CDR3 DNA: TGTGCCAGCAGTGGCCGGGACTTTGATTTTTCTGGGGAGCTGTTTTTT. V and J are TRBV25-1 and TRBJ2-2; D may be TRBD2 (6 bases). Germline CDR1 reads MGHDK; CDR2 reads SYGVNS. The V gene lost 4 bases and the J gene lost 8 bases, with 20 bases spanning the gap. The CDR3 extends over 16 amino acids.

CDR3 coding DNA: TGCGCCAGCAGCCAGTCCCCGGGACTAGCGGGGGGGCAAGTCGAGCAGTACTTC. Its translation: CASSQSPGLAGGQVEQYF. The V gene is TRBV4-1, the J gene TRBJ2-7, with TRBD2 matching over 16 bases. Germline V gene lookup returns CDR1 MGHRA and CDR2 YSYEKL. The trim removed 3 bases at V and 6 bases at J, leaving 11 bases unmatched. The CDR3 runs to 18 residues.

The chain is built from TRBV19 and TRBJ1-4, with a possible D match to TRBD1 (6 bases). The germline V and J ends were trimmed by 3 bases and 6 bases, with 14 bases remaining between them. Germline V gives CDR1 LNHDA, CDR2 SQIVND (reference sequence). The CDR3 is 15 amino acids. The CDR3 DNA reads TGTGCCAGTAGTATTACTGGTGCAGGGGATGAAAAACTGTTTTTT. It specifies CASSITGAGDEKLFF.

The rearrangement uses TRBV27 and TRBJ1-6; 9 bases line up with TRBD1. The germline V gene has CDR1 MNHEY and CDR2 SMNVEV (reference sequence). The V segment lost 6 bases and the J segment 7 bases; nucleotides outside the gene matches: 7. The CDR3 runs to 15 residues. The CDR3 spells CASRSDRGENSPLHF. The CDR3 nucleotides read TGTGCCAGCAGATCGGACAGGGGCGAAAATTCACCCCTCCACTTT.

This chain connects TRBV29-1 to TRBJ2-5, with D possibly matching TRBD2 (5 bases). V gave up 6 bases and J gave up 1 base, with 18 bases separating them. The CDR3 is 15 residues long. The V gene's germline CDR1 is SQVTM and CDR2 ANQGSEA. The CDR3 DNA follows: TGCAGCGTCAAGGTGTTAGCGCTCCTCCAAGAGACCCAGTACTTC. It yields the protein CSVKVLALLQETQYF.

The chain carries TRBV4-1 and TRBJ1-1, with TRBD1 as a possible D gene (5 bases). The CDR3 loop spans 13 amino acids. Trimming took 0 bases from V and 10 from J, leaving 12 bases between them. Germline loops: CDR1 MGHRA, CDR2 YSYEKL. CDR3 DNA: TGCGCCAGCAGCCAAGATTTTGACGGGGGAGCTTTCTTT. It is translated as CASSQDFDGGAFF.

V and J are TRBV10-2 and TRBJ2-3; D is perhaps TRBD2 (6 bases). This CDR3 region has 17 residues. The V end lost 1 base, the J end lost 0 bases, and 14 bases lay between the germline ends. CDR1 WSHSY and CDR2 SAAADI come from the germline V gene. The CDR3 is CASSEFVGGPSTDTQYF. The CDR3 DNA sequence: TGCGCCAGCAGTGAGTTTGTGGGGGGACCCAGCACAGATACGCAGTATTTT.

V usage is TRBV3-1 (or the pseudogene TRBV3-2) and J usage is TRBJ1-5, with D possibly matching TRBD1 (6 bases). The CDR3 sequence is 15 residues long. From germline, CDR1 is LGHDT and CDR2 YNNKEL (reference sequence). Trimming cost V 0 bases and J 6 bases, with 12 bases left between them. CDR3 nucleotide sequence: TGTGCCAGCAGCCAAGATTGGGGGGGCGGTCAGCCCCAGCATTTT. Its translation: CASSQDWGGGQPQHF.

J is TRBJ1-2 and V is TRBV2, with D hard to call. Deletions cut 3 bases from V and 2 bases from J, with 7 bases between. CDR1 and CDR2 (germline): SNHLY, FYNNEI. The CDR3 totals 13 residues. The CDR3 sequence: CASSEGRNYGYTF. CDR3 in DNA: TGTGCCAGCAGTGAGGGCAGGAACTATGGCTACACCTTC.

This clone was seen many times. This chain uses TRBV6-6 with TRBJ1-1; 8 bases agree with TRBD1. The CDR3 covers 16 residues. Germline CDR1 MNHNY, CDR2 SVGAGI (reference sequence). Losses at the gene ends were 2 bases for V and 5 bases for J; bases not matched to a gene: 10. In DNA, the CDR3 is TGTGCCAGCAGTTACCCGCAGGGGGCTACGCGTACTGAAGCTTTCTTT. As protein: CASSYPQGATRTEAFF.

The chain links TRBV9 to TRBJ2-2; D ambiguous. The germline CDR1 and CDR2 sequences are SGDLS and YYNGEE. The CDR3 has 13 amino acids. The V end was cut by 0 bases, the J end by 5 bases, with 5 bases between. CDR3 nucleotide sequence: TGTGCCAGCAGCGTAGAAGCTACCGGGGAGCTGTTTTTT. It is translated as CASSVEATGELFF.

This chain links TRBV5-1 with TRBJ2-1; TRBD2 aligns across 7 bases. The CDR3 sequence is 16 residues long. Per the germline V gene, CDR1 is SGHRS and CDR2 is YFSETQ. J gave up 0 bases and V 3 bases, and 6 bases lay outside the gene matches. CDR3 DNA sequence: TGCGCCAGCAGCTCGCGGGGGACCCCCTCCTACAATGAGCAGTTCTTC. Its protein product is CASSSRGTPSYNEQFF.

This clone has more than one count but fewer than ten. This chain uses TRBV2 with TRBJ2-7, with 9 bases that match TRBD1. CDR3 size: 15 residues. CDR1 is SNHLY and CDR2 is FYNNEI in the germline V gene. V trimming: 3 bases; J trimming: 1 base; junction bases outside the gene matches: 4. The CDR3: CASSDPGTGSYEQYF. The CDR3 DNA reads TGTGCCAGCAGTGACCCCGGGACAGGGTCCTACGAGCAGTACTTC.

The count of this clone is one. This chain links TRBV3-1 (or the pseudogene TRBV3-2) with TRBJ1-2; D is undetermined. Germline CDR1 reads LGHDT; CDR2 reads YNNKEL (reference sequence). The V end was cut by 1 base, the J end by 1 base, with 10 bases between. CDR3 length equals 15 residues. The CDR3 DNA follows: TGTGCCAGCAGCCAAGTTAGAAGAGGTAACTATGGCTACACCTTC. It codes for CASSQVRRGNYGYTF.

This chain uses TRBV19 with TRBJ2-2; 10 nucleotides agree with TRBD1. V dropped 10 bases and J dropped 3; count of bases not matched to a gene: 5. Germline V gives CDR1 LNHDA, CDR2 SQIVND (reference sequence). The length of the CDR3 is 14 residues. The chain's CDR3 is CATTGTGDTGELFF. The DNA for the CDR3 is TGTGCCACTACCGGGACAGGGGACACCGGGGAGCTGTTTTTT.

The chain joins TRBV29-1 to TRBJ1-2, with a possible D match to TRBD1 (5 bases). There are 11 residues in the CDR3. The V gene's germline CDR1 is SQVTM and CDR2 ANQGSEA. V was clipped by 7 bases and J by 8 bases, with 14 bases between them. As DNA, the CDR3 is TGCAGCGCTGCAGGGAGGGACGGCTACACCTTC. The encoded protein is CSAAGRDGYTF.

The table lists this clone with a few counts. This chain links TRBV3-1 (or the pseudogene TRBV3-2) with TRBJ2-7, with a possible D match to TRBD1 (6 bases). CDR1 and CDR2 from the germline V gene are LGHDT and YNNKEL (reference sequence). Trimming left V 1 base short and J 6 bases short, with 10 bases between. This CDR3 has 13 amino acids. The CDR3: CASSQAGTPEQYF. The CDR3 coding sequence is TGTGCCAGCAGCCAAGCCGGGACACCCGAGCAGTACTTC.

Only a few counts were recorded for this clone. This chain uses TRBV29-1 with TRBJ2-7, with 7 bases identical to TRBD1. V lost 3 bases to trimming and J lost 7 bases; unmatched junction nucleotides: 12. Germline-derived CDR1 and CDR2 are SQVTM and ANQGSEA. This CDR3 is built from 14 residues. The chain's CDR3 is CSVEEGTVGREQYF. Here the CDR3 DNA reads TGCAGCGTTGAGGAAGGGACAGTGGGTCGGGAGCAGTACTTC.